Listed here are 29 T cell receptor beta chains from one sample, sequenced in a study of CD8 T cells in Susac syndrome. cDNA came from roughly 0.5 to 1 ug RNA primed by random hexamers. A single record per CDR3 protein comes from TCRdb applying MiXCR to the immunoSEQ multiplex PCR reads. The data hold 300,000 to 350,000 distinct CDR3 sequences, with 92% observed a single time. The sample taken for sequencing was CD4+ T cells from PBMCs. The receptor source for this set is a human donor with multiple sclerosis.

The rearrangement uses TRBV29-1 and TRBJ1-1; the D is unclear. CDR1 and CDR2 from the germline V gene are SQVTM and ANQGSEA. V lost 4 bases and J lost 3, with 9 bases in between. The CDR3 runs 12 residues. The CDR3 DNA follows: TGCAGCGTTGGAGGGTTGGACACTGAAGCTTTCTTT. Translation: CSVGGLDTEAFF.

The CDR3 loop reads CASSSTTGGTEAFF. CDR3 nucleotides: TGTGCCAGCAGTTCCACGACGGGGGGGACTGAAGCTTTCTTT. The chain carries TRBV6-5 and TRBJ1-1; D may be TRBD1 (5 bases). The CDR3 runs to 14 residues. Trimming cost V 4 bases and J 5 bases, with 14 bases left between them. The V gene's germline CDR1 is MNHEY and CDR2 SVGAGI.

The chain couples TRBV7-2 to TRBJ2-1, with D possibly being TRBD2 (6 bases). The V gene's germline CDR1 is SGHTA and CDR2 FQGNSA. V was pared by 5 bases and J by 8 bases, with 19 bases between. CDR3 length equals 15 residues. Here the CDR3 reads CASSVVAGPRDEQFF. The CDR3 nucleotides read TGTGCCAGCAGCGTAGTGGCGGGACCTAGGGATGAGCAGTTCTTC.

V is TRBV7-2 and J is TRBJ2-7; 9 bases agree with TRBD1. This CDR3 has 15 residues. V lost 3 bases and J lost 5; bases outside the gene matches: 8. CDR1 is SGHTA, CDR2 FQGNSA, per germline. This chain's CDR3 is CASSLWDRETHEQYF. The CDR3 bases are TGTGCCAGCAGCTTGTGGGACAGGGAGACCCACGAGCAGTACTTC.

V usage is TRBV7-2 and J usage is TRBJ2-7; 10 bases match TRBD2. There are 15 residues in the CDR3. The V and J ends lost 5 bases and 4 bases, in that order; junction bases with no gene match: 8. Germline V lookup: CDR1 SGHTA, CDR2 FQGNSA. The CDR3 loop is CASSALAGVLYEQYF. The CDR3 region has the DNA TGTGCCAGCAGCGCTCTAGCGGGAGTGTTGTACGAGCAGTACTTC.

The genes are TRBV7-2 and TRBJ2-1, with 9 bases identical to TRBD2. The CDR3 spans 15 residues. V was clipped by 4 bases and J by 5 bases; unmatched bases: 6. Germline lookup yields CDR1 SGHTA and CDR2 FQGNSA. CDR3 amino acids: CASSSGASGNNEQFF. The CDR3 DNA sequence: TGTGCCAGCAGCTCCGGGGCTAGCGGGAACAATGAGCAGTTCTTC.

The chain joins TRBV12-3 or TRBV12-4 to TRBJ2-1; unclear D gene. The germline V and J ends were trimmed by 6 bases and 3 bases, with 15 bases remaining between them. This CDR3 is built from 15 residues. In nucleotides, the CDR3 is TGTGCCAGCAGGACACAGTCTCAAGGCTACAATGAGCAGTTCTTC. Its translation: CASRTQSQGYNEQFF.

CDR3 in amino acids: CSALAGGSGIQYF. CDR3 DNA sequence: TGCAGTGCTCTAGCGGGGGGGAGCGGCATTCAGTACTTC. The J gene is TRBJ2-4, the V gene TRBV20-1, with 12 bases identical to TRBD2. Germline V gene lookup returns CDR1 DFQATT and CDR2 SNEGSKA (reference sequence). This CDR3 is built from 13 residues. Trimming removed 5 bases from V and 9 bases from J; junction bases left unmatched: 5.

The chain uses TRBV20-1 and TRBJ2-7; D is unclear. CDR3 length: 12 residues. Germline lookup yields CDR1 DFQATT and CDR2 SNEGSKA (reference sequence). The V end lost 6 bases, the J end lost 6 bases, and 15 bases lay between the germline ends. CDR3 in amino acids: CSALTHLGEQYF. The CDR3 region has the DNA TGCAGTGCCCTTACGCACCTTGGCGAGCAGTACTTC.

The V and J genes are TRBV29-1 and TRBJ2-1; D is possibly TRBD1 (7 bases). The germline V and J ends were trimmed by 4 bases and 4 bases, with 14 bases remaining between them. CDR1 is SQVTM and CDR2 is ANQGSEA in the germline V gene. The CDR3 is 14 residues long. DNA of the CDR3: TGCAGCGTTGGTAGGAGGGGGCCTTACAATGAGCAGTTCTTC. This codes for CSVGRRGPYNEQFF.

The chain couples TRBV18 to TRBJ1-5; 7 nucleotides match TRBD1. V dropped 2 bases and J dropped 5; count of bases not matched to a gene: 9. The CDR3 totals 16 residues. CDR1 and CDR2 (germline): KGHSH, LQKENI. The CDR3 DNA reads TGTGCCAGCTCACCAAGGGGGCTATTCGCCGATCAGCCCCAGCATTTT. Protein sequence: CASSPRGLFADQPQHF.

This chain uses TRBV5-1 with TRBJ1-4, with D possibly TRBD1 on 6 matching bases. CDR1 is SGHRS, CDR2 YFSETQ, per germline. The V and J ends lost 0 bases and 6 bases respectively, with 6 bases between them. This CDR3 contains 13 residues. CDR3 in DNA: TGCGCCAGCAGCTTGGACAGGGATGAAAAACTGTTTTTT. This gives the protein CASSLDRDEKLFF.

V and J are TRBV10-3 and TRBJ2-5; D is possibly TRBD2 (6 bases). The CDR3 consists of 13 residues. V shed 10 bases and J shed 5 bases, with 17 bases lying between them. Germline V gene sequence: CDR1 ENHRY, CDR2 SYGVKD. The DNA of the CDR3 is TGTGCCACTGGCGCGCGGGAAGGGGAGACCCAGTACTTC. It codes for CATGAREGETQYF.

V is TRBV18 and J is TRBJ2-5; D is unresolved. Germline assignment: CDR1 KGHSH and CDR2 LQKENI. V dropped 5 bases and J dropped 5 bases, with 12 bases sitting between them. The CDR3 has 13 amino acids. CDR3 amino acids: CASSSQAVETQYF. CDR3 nucleotide sequence: TGTGCCAGCTCATCTCAGGCGGTGGAGACCCAGTACTTC.

This chain connects TRBV12-3 or TRBV12-4 to TRBJ2-5, with TRBD2 identical over 8 bases. Trimming removed 2 bases from V and 4 bases from J; junction bases left unmatched: 6. The CDR3 spans 15 residues. CDR3 in amino acids: CASSLIGGAGETQYF. In nucleotides, the CDR3 is TGTGCCAGCAGTTTAATCGGGGGGGCAGGAGAGACCCAGTACTTC.

Only a few counts were recorded for this clonotype. The chain has TRBV29-1 and TRBJ2-5; D gene uncertain. Germline V gives CDR1 SQVTM, CDR2 ANQGSEA. V lost 1 base and J 1 base, leaving 7 bases between the germline ends. There are 13 residues in the CDR3. The CDR3 DNA sequence: TGCAGCGTTGAAGTGGTGTTCCAAGAGACCCAGTACTTC. Protein: CSVEVVFQETQYF.

The CDR3 DNA is TGTGCCAGCAGCCAAGGGCGGACTAGCAATCAGCCCCAGCATTTT. This gives the protein CASSQGRTSNQPQHF. The chain is built from TRBV4-2 and TRBJ1-5, with D unresolved. The length of the CDR3 is 15 residues. Germline V gene lookup returns CDR1 LGHNA and CDR2 YNFKEQ. Trimming stripped 1 base from V and 0 bases from J, with 7 bases between.

V and J are TRBV6-5 and TRBJ2-7, with no clear D. V lost 6 bases and J lost 6, with 15 bases in between. The CDR3 covers 13 residues. Germline V gene lookup returns CDR1 MNHEY and CDR2 SVGAGI. The CDR3 sequence: CASRISFPSEQYF. The CDR3 DNA reads as TGTGCCAGCAGGATATCTTTCCCCTCCGAGCAGTACTTC.

CDR3 nucleotides: TGTGCCACCAGTGAGGGGACTAGCGGGAGGGCCACAGATACGCAGTATTTT. It codes for CATSEGTSGRATDTQYF. V usage is TRBV24-1 and J usage is TRBJ2-3; 16 nucleotides agree with TRBD2. This CDR3 has 17 residues. CDR1 KGHDR and CDR2 SFDVKD come from the germline V gene. V was pared by 4 bases and J by 2 bases, with 2 bases of the junction left unmatched.

This clonotype has a single count. This chain joins TRBV6-2 or TRBV6-3 and TRBJ2-1; 15 bases agree with TRBD2. CDR1 MNHEY and CDR2 SVGEGT come from the germline V gene. This CDR3 has 16 residues. V shed 7 bases and J 7 bases; nucleotides not matched to a gene: 8. CDR3 in amino acids: CASTRTSGRAGNEQFF. The CDR3 coding sequence is TGTGCCAGCACCCGGACTAGCGGGAGGGCCGGTAATGAGCAGTTCTTC.

This chain joins TRBV6-2 or TRBV6-3 and TRBJ1-4; D is undetermined. Between the trimmed V and J ends, which lost 4 bases and 4 bases, there was a span of 19 bases. CDR3 length: 17 residues. Germline V lookup: CDR1 MNHEY, CDR2 SVGEGT. CDR3 coding DNA: TGTGCCAGCAGTTCTCCCACCGACGGATGGATTAATGAAAAACTGTTTTTT. Its translation: CASSSPTDGWINEKLFF.

Comments on this clonotype: The junction departs from the called germline gene at one end, perhaps through a read error. The genes are TRBV13 and TRBJ2-2; D is ambiguous. CDR3 length: 16 amino acids. CDR1 PRHDT and CDR2 FYEKMQ come from the germline V gene (reference sequence). The CDR3 sequence is CASNLVGGTNTGELFF. The CDR3 DNA is TGTGCCAGCAACTTAGTAGGCGGAACGAACACCGGGGAGCTGTTTTTT.

The table lists this clonotype with a few counts. This chain uses TRBV20-1 with TRBJ1-5, with 7 nucleotides matching TRBD1. This CDR3 comprises 14 residues. V shed 3 bases and J 3 bases; nucleotides not matched to a gene: 5. CDR1 and CDR2 (germline): DFQATT, SNEGSKA (reference sequence). The CDR3 sequence: CSARAGTDNQPQHF. The CDR3 nucleotides read TGCAGTGCTAGGGCCGGGACAGACAATCAGCCCCAGCATTTT.

The chain recombines TRBV12-3 or TRBV12-4 with TRBJ2-5, with D possibly matching TRBD2 (5 bases). V lost 3 bases and J 4 bases, leaving 15 bases between the germline ends. The CDR3 runs to 15 residues. The CDR3 loop is CASSFRDLRGETQYF. The CDR3 DNA sequence: TGTGCCAGCAGTTTTCGGGATCTTCGGGGAGAGACCCAGTACTTC.

The chain carries TRBV18 and TRBJ1-5; a weak D match, TRBD1 (5 bases). The V end lost 6 bases, the J end lost 7 bases, and 16 bases lay between the germline ends. The CDR3 covers 14 residues. Germline CDR1 and CDR2: KGHSH and LQKENI. Here the CDR3 reads CASSQDGGEQPQHF. In DNA, the CDR3 is TGTGCCAGCTCGCAGGATGGGGGAGAGCAGCCCCAGCATTTT.

This rearrangement joins TRBV6-2 or TRBV6-3 to TRBJ2-7, with TRBD2 matching 13 bases. V shed 5 bases and J 5 bases; nucleotides not matched to a gene: 3. The germline V gene encodes CDR1 MNHEY and CDR2 SVGEGT. The CDR3 runs to 14 residues. CDR3 loop: CASSGLAGVDEQYF. CDR3 coding DNA: TGTGCCAGCAGTGGACTAGCGGGAGTAGACGAGCAGTACTTC.

This chain joins TRBV7-2 and TRBJ2-3, with a tentative D call TRBD2 (5 bases). The V and J ends lost 9 bases and 0 bases respectively, with 22 bases between them. CDR1 is SGHTA and CDR2 is FQGNSA in the germline V gene. This CDR3 comprises 17 residues. The CDR3: CASTHWVGSTSTDTQYF. In nucleotides, the CDR3 is TGTGCCAGTACTCATTGGGTGGGGAGTACTAGCACAGATACGCAGTATTTT.

The rearrangement joins TRBV20-1 to TRBJ2-4; TRBD1 matches at 9 bases. This CDR3 has 15 residues. Germline V gene data show CDR1 as DFQATT and CDR2 as SNEGSKA (reference sequence). Unmatched junction bases numbered 7, after V lost 5 bases and J lost 2 bases. Here the CDR3 reads CSAPTGGASKNIQYF. The DNA of the CDR3 is TGCAGTGCTCCAACAGGGGGCGCGTCCAAAAACATTCAGTACTTC.

The V gene is TRBV6-2 or TRBV6-3, the J gene TRBJ1-5, with TRBD1 matching 9 bases. The V segment lost 6 bases and the J segment 1 base; nucleotides outside the gene matches: 7. This CDR3 spans 16 amino acids. The V gene's germline CDR1 is MNHEY and CDR2 SVGEGT. CDR3 in DNA: TGTGCCAGCAGCAGACAGGGGGGAAAGAGCAATCAGCCCCAGCATTTT. This codes for CASSRQGGKSNQPQHF.